This T cell receptor (beta chain) stems from a study of T-cell memory formation after mild COVID-19. Overall study: The study found TCR clusters largely donor specific. Study-wide points: Chiefly within CM and EM were the contracting CD4+ clones; CD8+ ones were within EMRA.

This CDR3 is built from 15 residues. V gave up 3 bases and J gave up 4 bases; unmatched junction bases: 12. Germline V gene data show CDR1 as DFQATT and CDR2 as SNEGSKA (reference sequence). Comment on this clonotype: The antigen is unknown.

TCRdb fed the 5' RACE reads into MiXCR, producing one record per CDR3 protein. Among about 470,000 distinct CDR3 sequences, around a quarter were seen once, and the ten largest hold approximately 12%. This TCR was sampled from an adult woman who had mild COVID-19 (a few samples of this study predate the infection). Cell type and time point are not known. The J gene is TRBJ2-7, the V gene TRBV20-1; 7 bases map to TRBD1. Sequencing used PBMCs or a T cell subset sorted from them (not recorded which). DNA of the CDR3: TGCAGTGCTAGGCCAATACAGGGGCCCCCTTACGAGCAGTACTTC. It is translated as CSARPIQGPPYEQYF.